Described below is a single T cell receptor beta chain sequence and its context. What it binds is unknown. This entry comes from a study of T cell responses to AZD1222 COVID-19 vaccine. Data came from immunoSEQ multiplex PCR; TCRdb stores just in-frame clones and leaves some out. The sample carries about 120,000 clones, roughly 86% recorded once. CDR1 and CDR2 from the germline V gene are MNHEY and SVGAGI. The length of the CDR3 is 15 residues. Trimming cost V 0 bases and J 0 bases, with 8 bases left between them. Overall study results and limits: Two AZD1222 doses significantly raised spike-specific TCR breadth and depth over controls. Repertoires in all cases were sampled only once the peak T cell response had passed. White British people made up most donors, females outnumbered males, and clonal diversity was possibly underestimated. Across the whole spike, CD4 TCRs peaked at regions 160-218 and 743-854.

The genes are TRBV6-5 and TRBJ1-1, with D perhaps matching TRBD1 (5 bases). This TCR derives from an adult who received the AZD1222 COVID-19 vaccine. The specimen was peripheral blood, collected 28 days after the second AZD1222 dose. The CDR3 loop reads CASSYSPGLNTEAFF. In DNA, the CDR3 is TGTGCCAGCAGTTACTCCCCAGGGTTGAACACTGAAGCTTTCTTT.